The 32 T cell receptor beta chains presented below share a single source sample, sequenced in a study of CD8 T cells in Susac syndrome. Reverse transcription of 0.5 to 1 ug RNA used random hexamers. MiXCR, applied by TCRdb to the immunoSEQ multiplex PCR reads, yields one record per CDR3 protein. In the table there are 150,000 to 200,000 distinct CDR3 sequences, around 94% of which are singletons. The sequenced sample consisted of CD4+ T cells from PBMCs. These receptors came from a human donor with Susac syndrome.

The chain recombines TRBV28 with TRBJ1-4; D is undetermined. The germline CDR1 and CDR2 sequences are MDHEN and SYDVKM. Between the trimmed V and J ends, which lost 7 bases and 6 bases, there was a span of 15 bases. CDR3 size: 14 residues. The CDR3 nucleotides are TGTGCCAGCACCTTGACTGAGAGAGATGAAAAACTGTTTTTT. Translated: CASTLTERDEKLFF.

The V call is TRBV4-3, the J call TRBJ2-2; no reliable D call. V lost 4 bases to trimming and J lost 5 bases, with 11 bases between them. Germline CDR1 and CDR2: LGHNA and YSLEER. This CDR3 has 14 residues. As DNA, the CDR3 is TGCGCCAGCAGCCCAAGATCCGGAACCGGGGAGCTGTTTTTT. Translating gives CASSPRSGTGELFF.

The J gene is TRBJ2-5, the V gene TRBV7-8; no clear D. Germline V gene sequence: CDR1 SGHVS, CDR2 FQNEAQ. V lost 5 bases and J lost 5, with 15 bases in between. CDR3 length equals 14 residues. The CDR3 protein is CASSQLEIVETQYF. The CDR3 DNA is TGTGCCAGCAGCCAACTCGAGATCGTGGAGACCCAGTACTTC.

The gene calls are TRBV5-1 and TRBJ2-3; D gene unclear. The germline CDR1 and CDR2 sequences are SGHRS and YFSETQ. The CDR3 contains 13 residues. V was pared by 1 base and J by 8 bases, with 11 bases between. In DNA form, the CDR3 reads TGCGCCAGCAGCTTGAGGGCTTCAGGTACGCAGTATTTT. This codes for CASSLRASGTQYF.

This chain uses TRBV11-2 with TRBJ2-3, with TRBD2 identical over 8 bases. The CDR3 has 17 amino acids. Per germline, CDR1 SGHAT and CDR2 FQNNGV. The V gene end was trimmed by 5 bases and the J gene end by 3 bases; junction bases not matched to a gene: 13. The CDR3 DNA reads TGTGCCAGCAGCCCACCGGGGGGGGTACGGGAAACAGATACGCAGTATTTT. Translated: CASSPPGGVRETDTQYF.

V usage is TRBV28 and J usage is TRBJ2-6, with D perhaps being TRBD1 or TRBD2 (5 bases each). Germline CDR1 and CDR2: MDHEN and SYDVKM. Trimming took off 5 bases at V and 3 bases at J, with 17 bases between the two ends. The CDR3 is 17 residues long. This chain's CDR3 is CASSPGTLPIGANVLTF. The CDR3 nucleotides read TGTGCCAGCAGTCCCGGGACCTTACCGATTGGGGCCAACGTCCTGACTTTC.

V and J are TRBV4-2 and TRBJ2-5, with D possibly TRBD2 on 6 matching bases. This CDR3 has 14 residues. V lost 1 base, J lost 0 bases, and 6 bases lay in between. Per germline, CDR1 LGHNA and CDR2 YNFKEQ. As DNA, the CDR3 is TGTGCCAGCAGCCAAGGGACTAACCAAGAGACCCAGTACTTC. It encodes CASSQGTNQETQYF.

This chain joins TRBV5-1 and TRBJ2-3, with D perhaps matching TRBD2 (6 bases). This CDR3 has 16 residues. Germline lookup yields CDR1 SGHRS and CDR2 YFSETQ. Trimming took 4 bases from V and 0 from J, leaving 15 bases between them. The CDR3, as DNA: TGCGCCAGCAGCGAAGGGACTCCGGCTAGCACAGATACGCAGTATTTT. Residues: CASSEGTPASTDTQYF.

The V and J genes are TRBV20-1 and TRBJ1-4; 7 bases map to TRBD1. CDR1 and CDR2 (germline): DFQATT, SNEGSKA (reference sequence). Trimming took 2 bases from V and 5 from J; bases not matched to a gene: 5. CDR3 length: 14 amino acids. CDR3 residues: CSARSDRTNEKLFF. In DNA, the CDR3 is TGCAGTGCTAGATCGGACAGGACAAATGAAAAACTGTTTTTT.

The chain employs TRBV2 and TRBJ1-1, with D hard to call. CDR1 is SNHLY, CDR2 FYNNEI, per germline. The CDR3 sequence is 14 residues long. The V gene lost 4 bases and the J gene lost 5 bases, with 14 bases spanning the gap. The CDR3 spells CASSAQRVETEAFF. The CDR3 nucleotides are TGTGCCAGCAGTGCACAGAGAGTAGAGACTGAAGCTTTCTTT.

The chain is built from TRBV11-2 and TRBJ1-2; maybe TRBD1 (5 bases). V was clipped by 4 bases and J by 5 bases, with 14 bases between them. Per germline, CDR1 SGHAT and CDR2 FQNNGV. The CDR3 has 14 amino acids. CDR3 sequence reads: CASSSPGRRYGYTF. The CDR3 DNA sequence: TGTGCCAGCAGCTCACCAGGGCGGCGATATGGCTACACCTTC.

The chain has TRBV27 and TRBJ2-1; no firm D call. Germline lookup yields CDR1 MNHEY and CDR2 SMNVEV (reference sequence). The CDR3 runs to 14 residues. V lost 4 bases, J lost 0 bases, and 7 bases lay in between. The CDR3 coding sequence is TGTGCCAGCAGTTGGGCAAACTCCTACAATGAGCAGTTCTTC. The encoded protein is CASSWANSYNEQFF.

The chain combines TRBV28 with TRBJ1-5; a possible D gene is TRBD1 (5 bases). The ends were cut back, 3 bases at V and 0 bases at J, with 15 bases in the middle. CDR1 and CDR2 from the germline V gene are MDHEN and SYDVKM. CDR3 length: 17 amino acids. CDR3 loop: CASSFPGRIGSNQPQHF. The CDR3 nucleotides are TGTGCCAGCAGTTTCCCAGGGCGGATAGGTAGCAATCAGCCCCAGCATTTT.

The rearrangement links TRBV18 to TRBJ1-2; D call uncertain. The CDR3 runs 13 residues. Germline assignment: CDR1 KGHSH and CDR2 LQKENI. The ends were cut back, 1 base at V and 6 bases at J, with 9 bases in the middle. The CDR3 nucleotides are TGTGCCAGCTCACCACAGGAAAGAGATGGCTACACCTTC. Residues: CASSPQERDGYTF.

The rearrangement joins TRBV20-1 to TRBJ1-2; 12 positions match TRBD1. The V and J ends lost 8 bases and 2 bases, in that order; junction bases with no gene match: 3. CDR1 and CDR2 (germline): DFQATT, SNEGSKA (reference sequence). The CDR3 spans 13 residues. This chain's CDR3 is CSSGTGGNYGYTF. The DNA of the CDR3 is TGCAGTTCCGGGACAGGGGGCAACTATGGCTACACCTTC.

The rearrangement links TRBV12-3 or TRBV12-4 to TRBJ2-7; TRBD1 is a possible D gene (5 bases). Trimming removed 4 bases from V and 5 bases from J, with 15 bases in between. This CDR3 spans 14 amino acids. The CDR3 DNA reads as TGTGCCAGCAGTTACGACAGCGTCTTGAACGAGCAGTACTTC. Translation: CASSYDSVLNEQYF.

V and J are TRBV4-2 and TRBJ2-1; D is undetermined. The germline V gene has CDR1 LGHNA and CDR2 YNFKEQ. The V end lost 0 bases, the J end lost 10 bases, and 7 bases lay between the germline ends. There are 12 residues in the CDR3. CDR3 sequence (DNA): TGTGCCAGCAGCCAAGAGGCCCGGGAGCAGTTCTTC. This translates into CASSQEAREQFF.

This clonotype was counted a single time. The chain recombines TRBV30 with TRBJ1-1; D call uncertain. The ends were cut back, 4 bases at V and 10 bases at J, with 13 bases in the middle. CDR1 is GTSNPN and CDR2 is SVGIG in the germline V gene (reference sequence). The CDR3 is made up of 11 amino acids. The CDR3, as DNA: TGTGCCTGGAAAGTAGAGGGAGGAGCTTTCTTT. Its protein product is CAWKVEGGAFF. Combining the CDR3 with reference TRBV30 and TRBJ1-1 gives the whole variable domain SQTIHQWPATLVQPVGSPLSLECTVEGTSNPNLYWYRQAAGRGLQLLFYSVGIGQISSEVPQNLSASRPQDRQFILSSKKLLLSDSGFYLCAWKVEGGAFFGQGTRLTVV.

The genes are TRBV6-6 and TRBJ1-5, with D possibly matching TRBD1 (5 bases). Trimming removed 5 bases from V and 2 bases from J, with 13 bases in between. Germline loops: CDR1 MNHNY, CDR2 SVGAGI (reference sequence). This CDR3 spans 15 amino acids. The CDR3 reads CASSPDRGGNQPQHF. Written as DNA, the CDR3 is TGTGCCAGCAGTCCGGATCGGGGGGGCAATCAGCCCCAGCATTTT.

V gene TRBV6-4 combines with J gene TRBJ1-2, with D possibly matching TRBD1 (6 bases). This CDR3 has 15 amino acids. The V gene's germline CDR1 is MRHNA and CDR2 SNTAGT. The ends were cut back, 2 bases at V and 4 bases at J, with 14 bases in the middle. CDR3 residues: CASSDHGDTSYGYTF. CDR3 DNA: TGTGCCAGCAGTGACCACGGGGACACTTCCTATGGCTACACCTTC.

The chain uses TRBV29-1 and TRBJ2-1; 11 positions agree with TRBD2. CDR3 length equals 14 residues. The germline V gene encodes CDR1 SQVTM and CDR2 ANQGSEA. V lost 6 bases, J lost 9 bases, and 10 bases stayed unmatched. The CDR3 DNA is TGCAGCGTGGGGGGGCTAGCGGGAGGAGGTGAGCAGTTCTTC. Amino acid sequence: CSVGGLAGGGEQFF.

In DNA, the CDR3 is TGCAGTGCTCGTCACAGGCAACGGCTTGACTATGGCTACACCTTC. As protein: CSARHRQRLDYGYTF. The V gene is TRBV20-1, the J gene TRBJ1-2; possible D gene TRBD1, 5 bases. The CDR3 has 15 amino acids. Trimming removed 5 bases from V and 3 bases from J, with 19 bases in between. Germline V lookup: CDR1 DFQATT, CDR2 SNEGSKA (reference sequence).

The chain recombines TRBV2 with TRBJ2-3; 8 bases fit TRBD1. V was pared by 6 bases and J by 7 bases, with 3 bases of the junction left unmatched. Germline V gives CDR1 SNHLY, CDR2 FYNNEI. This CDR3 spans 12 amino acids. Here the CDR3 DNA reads TGTGCCAGCAGCGGGACAGGTTATACGCAGTATTTT. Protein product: CASSGTGYTQYF.

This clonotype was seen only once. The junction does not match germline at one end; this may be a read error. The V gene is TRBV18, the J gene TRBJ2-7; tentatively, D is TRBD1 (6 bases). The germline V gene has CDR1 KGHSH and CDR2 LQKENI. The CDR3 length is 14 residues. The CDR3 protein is CASSPTGHSNEQYF. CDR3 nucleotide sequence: TGTGCCAGCTCACCTACAGGGCACTCCAACGAGCAGTACTTC.

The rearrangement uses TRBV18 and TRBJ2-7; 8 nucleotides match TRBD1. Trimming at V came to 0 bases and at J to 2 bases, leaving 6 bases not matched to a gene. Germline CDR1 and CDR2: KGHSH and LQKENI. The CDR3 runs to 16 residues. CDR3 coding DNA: TGTGCCAGCTCACCACCGGTTACAGGGGGTGCCTACGAGCAGTACTTC. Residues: CASSPPVTGGAYEQYF.

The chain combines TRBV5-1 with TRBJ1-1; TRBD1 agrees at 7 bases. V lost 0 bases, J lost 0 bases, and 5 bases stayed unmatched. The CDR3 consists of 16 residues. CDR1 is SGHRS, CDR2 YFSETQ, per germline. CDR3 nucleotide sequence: TGCGCCAGCAGCTTGGAGCAGGGGGTTTTGAACACTGAAGCTTTCTTT. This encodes CASSLEQGVLNTEAFF.

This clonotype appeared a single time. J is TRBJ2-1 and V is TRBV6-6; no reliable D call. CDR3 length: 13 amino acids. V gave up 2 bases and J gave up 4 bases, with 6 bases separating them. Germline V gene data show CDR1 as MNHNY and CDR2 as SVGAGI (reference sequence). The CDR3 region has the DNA TGTGCCAGCAGTTACAATACTTACAATGAGCAGTTCTTC. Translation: CASSYNTYNEQFF.

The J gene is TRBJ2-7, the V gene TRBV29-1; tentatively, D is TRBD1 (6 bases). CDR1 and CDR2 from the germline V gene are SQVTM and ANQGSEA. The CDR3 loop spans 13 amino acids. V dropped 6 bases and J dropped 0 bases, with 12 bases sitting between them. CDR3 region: CSVGVTGSYEQYF. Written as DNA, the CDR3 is TGCAGCGTGGGGGTGACAGGCTCCTACGAGCAGTACTTC.

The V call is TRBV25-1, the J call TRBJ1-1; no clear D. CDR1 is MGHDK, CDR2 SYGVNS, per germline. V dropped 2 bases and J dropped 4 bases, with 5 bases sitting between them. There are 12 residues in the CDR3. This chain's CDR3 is CASSERGTEAFF. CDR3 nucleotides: TGTGCCAGCAGTGAACGGGGCACTGAAGCTTTCTTT.

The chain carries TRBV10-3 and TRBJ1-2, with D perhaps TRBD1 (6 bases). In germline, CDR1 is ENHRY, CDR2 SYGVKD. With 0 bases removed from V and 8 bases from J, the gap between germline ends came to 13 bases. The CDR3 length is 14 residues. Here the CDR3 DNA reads TGTGCCATCAGTGAGTCGAGGGGGATTGGGGGCTACACCTTC. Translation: CAISESRGIGGYTF.

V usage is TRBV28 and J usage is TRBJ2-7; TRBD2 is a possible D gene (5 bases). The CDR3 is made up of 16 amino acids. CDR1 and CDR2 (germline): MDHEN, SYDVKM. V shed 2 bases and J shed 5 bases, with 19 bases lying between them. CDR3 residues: CASSLRPRRSRHEQYF. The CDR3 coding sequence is TGTGCCAGCAGTTTACGCCCCAGGAGGTCTCGGCACGAGCAGTACTTC.

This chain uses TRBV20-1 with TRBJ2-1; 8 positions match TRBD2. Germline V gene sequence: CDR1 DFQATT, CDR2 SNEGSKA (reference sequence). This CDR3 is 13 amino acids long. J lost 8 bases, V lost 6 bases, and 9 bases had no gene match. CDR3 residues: CSAPRGGRYEQFF. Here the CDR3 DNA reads TGCAGTGCGCCTCGGGGGGGCAGGTATGAGCAGTTCTTC.